Sequencing of this TCR beta chain was carried out in a study of glioma-infiltrating T cells. The iRepertoire nested amplicon-rescue multiplex PCR amplified TCR alpha and beta CDR3s from RNA. For one-step reverse transcription and amplification, about 85-400 ng of tissue mRNA or PBMC total RNA was used. In TCRdb, the multiplex PCR reads were re-called with MiXCR into one record per CDR3 protein. Of approximately 100,000 distinct CDR3 sequences listed, around 28% are singletons. General study results and limits: Only very few CDR3 sequences appeared in both tissue and blood. Gliomas, especially low-grade, showed above-expected tissue-blood divergence; non-neoplastic patients showed below.

The germline gives CDR1 ENHRY, CDR2 SYGVKD. V was clipped by 7 bases and J by 0 bases, with 15 bases between them. The CDR3 has 15 residues. As regards this clonotype: Antigen unknown.

This TCR derives from a human donor with low-grade glioma or glioblastoma, undergoing nonglioma brain surgery, or in good health (not recorded which). Specimen: glioma tissue, nonneoplastic brain tissue, or PBMCs (not recorded which). The chain couples TRBV10-3 to TRBJ1-2, with D uncertain. The CDR3 DNA sequence: TGTGCCATCAACCCTCTTGACCGAGCTAACTATGGCTACACCTTC. This codes for CAINPLDRANYGYTF.